One sample yielded the 2 T cell receptor beta chains listed below, sequenced in a study of regulatory T cells in long-lasting Graves disease. Through Arm-PCR of CDR3 regions and iRepertoire HTBI primers, TCR beta libraries were built. Using its own MiXCR run on the multiplex PCR reads, TCRdb lists one record per CDR3 protein. The sample consists of 450,000 to 500,000 distinct CDR3 sequences, around 16% of them appearing once. As to time point: newly diagnosed GD, antithyroid drugs for less than 3 months. The TCR library was made from RNA extracted from PBMCs. This sample was also put to use in a study of T cells in Graves' hyperthyroidism and ophthalmopathy.

Sample: peripheral blood mononuclear cells (PBMCs), taken at new diagnosis, from a patient treated with antithyroid drugs. Every receptor here comes from a middle-aged man with Graves disease.

There are many counts of this clonotype. The chain couples TRBV5-1 to TRBJ2-4, with 7 bases that match TRBD1. This CDR3 is 15 amino acids long. Germline CDR1 is SGHRS and CDR2 is YFSETQ. J lost 1 base, V lost 5 bases, and 6 bases had no gene match. Here the CDR3 reads CASSSDRRAKNIQYF. Here the CDR3 DNA reads TGCGCCAGCAGTTCGGACAGGAGGGCCAAAAACATTCAGTACTTC. The variable domain in full, with the rest retrieved from reference TRBV5-1 and TRBJ2-4, is KAGVTQTPRYLIKTRGQQVTLSCSPISGHRSVSWYQQTPGQGLQFLFEYFSETQRNKGNFPGRFSGRQFSNSRSEMNVSTLELGDSALYLCASSSDRRAKNIQYFGAGTRLSVL.

This clonotype was found many times. The chain recombines TRBV11-2 with TRBJ1-2, with 12 bases lining up with TRBD1. V lost 1 base, J lost 5 bases, and 8 bases stayed unmatched. This CDR3 is 17 amino acids long. CDR1 is SGHAT and CDR2 is FQNNGV in the germline V gene. CDR3 DNA sequence: TGTGCCAGCAGCTTAGGGGACAGGGGGCGATTGCCTTATGGCTACACCTTC. The encoded protein is CASSLGDRGRLPYGYTF.